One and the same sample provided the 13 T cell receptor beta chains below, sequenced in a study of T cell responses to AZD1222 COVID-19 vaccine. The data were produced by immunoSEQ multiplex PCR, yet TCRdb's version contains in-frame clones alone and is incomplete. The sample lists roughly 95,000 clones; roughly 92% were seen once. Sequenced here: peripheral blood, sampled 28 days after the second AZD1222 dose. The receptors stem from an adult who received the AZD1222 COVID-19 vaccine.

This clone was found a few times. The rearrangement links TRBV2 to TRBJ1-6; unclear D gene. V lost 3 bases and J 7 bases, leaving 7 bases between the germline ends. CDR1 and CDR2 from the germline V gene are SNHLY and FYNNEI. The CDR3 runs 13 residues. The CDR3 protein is CASSDILNSPLHF. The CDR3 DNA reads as TGTGCCAGCAGTGATATCCTGAATTCACCCCTCCACTTT. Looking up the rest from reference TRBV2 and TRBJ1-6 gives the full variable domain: EPEVTQTPSHQVTQMGQEVILRCVPISNHLYFYWYRQILGQKVEFLVSFYNNEISEKSEIFDDQFSVERPDGSNFTLKIRSTKLEDSAMYFCASSDILNSPLHFGNGTRLTVT.

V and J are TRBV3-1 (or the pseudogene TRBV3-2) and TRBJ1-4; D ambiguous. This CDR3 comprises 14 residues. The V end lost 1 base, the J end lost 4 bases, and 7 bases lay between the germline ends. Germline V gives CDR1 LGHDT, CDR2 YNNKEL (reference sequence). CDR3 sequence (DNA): TGTGCCAGCAGCCAAGGGGTTGGTAATGAAAAACTGTTTTTT. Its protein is CASSQGVGNEKLFF.

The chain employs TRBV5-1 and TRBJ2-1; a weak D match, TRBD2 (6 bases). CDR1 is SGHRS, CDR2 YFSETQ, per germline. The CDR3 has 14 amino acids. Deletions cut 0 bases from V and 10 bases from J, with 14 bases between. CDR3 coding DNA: TGCGCCAGCAGCTTGGATCCTAGCGCGGCGGAGCAGTTCTTC. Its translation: CASSLDPSAAEQFF.

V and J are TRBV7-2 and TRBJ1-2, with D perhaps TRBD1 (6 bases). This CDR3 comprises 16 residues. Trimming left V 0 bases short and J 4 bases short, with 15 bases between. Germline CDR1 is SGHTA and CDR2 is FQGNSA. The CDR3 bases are TGTGCCAGCAGCTTAGCCCCTACAGGGACCTCCTATGGCTACACCTTC. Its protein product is CASSLAPTGTSYGYTF.

The CDR3 is CASSSRRGDTQYF. In DNA, the CDR3 is TGTGCCAGCAGCTCCCGGCGGGGGGATACGCAGTATTTT. This chain joins TRBV7-3 and TRBJ2-3, with 7 bases that match TRBD2. The CDR3 spans 13 residues. Per the germline V gene, CDR1 is SGHTA and CDR2 is FQGTGA. Trimming at V came to 4 bases and at J to 6 bases, leaving 4 bases not matched to a gene.

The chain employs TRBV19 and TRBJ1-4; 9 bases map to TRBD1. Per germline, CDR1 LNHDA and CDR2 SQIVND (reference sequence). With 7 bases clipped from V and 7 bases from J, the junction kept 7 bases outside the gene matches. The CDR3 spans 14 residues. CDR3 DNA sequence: TGTGCCAGTACCTACGGACAGGGGAGTGAAAAACTGTTTTTT. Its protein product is CASTYGQGSEKLFF.

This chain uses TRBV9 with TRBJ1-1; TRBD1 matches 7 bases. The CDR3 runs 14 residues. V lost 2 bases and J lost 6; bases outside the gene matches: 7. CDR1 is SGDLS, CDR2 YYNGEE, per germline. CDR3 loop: CASSVRGAIAEAFF. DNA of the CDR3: TGTGCCAGCAGCGTCAGGGGGGCTATCGCTGAAGCTTTCTTT.

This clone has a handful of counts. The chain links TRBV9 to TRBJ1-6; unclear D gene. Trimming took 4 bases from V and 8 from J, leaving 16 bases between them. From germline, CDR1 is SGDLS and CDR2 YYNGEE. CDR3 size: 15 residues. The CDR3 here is CASSPPRQDDSPLHF. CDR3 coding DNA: TGTGCCAGCAGCCCCCCGCGCCAGGATGATTCACCCCTCCACTTT.

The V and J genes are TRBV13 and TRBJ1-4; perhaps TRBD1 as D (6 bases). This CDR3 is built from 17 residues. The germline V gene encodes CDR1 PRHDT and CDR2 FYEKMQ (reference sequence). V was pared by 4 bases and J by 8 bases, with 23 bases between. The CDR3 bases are TGTGCCAGCAGCTCCAAGCAAACAGGGAGAGGAGGAGAAAAACTGTTTTTT. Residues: CASSSKQTGRGGEKLFF.

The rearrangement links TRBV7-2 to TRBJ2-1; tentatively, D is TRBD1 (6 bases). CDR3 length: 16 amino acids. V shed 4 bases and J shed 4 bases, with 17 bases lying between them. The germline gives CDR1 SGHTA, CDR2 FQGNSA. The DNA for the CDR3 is TGTGCCAGCAGCTCCCCCGACAGGAGCTCTTACAATGAGCAGTTCTTC. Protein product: CASSSPDRSSYNEQFF. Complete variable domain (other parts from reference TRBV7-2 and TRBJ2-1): GAGVSQSPSNKVTEKGKDVELRCDPISGHTALYWYRQSLGQGLEFLIYFQGNSAPDKSGLPSDRFSAERTGGSVSTLTIQRTQQEDSAVYLCASSSPDRSSYNEQFFGPGTRLTVL.

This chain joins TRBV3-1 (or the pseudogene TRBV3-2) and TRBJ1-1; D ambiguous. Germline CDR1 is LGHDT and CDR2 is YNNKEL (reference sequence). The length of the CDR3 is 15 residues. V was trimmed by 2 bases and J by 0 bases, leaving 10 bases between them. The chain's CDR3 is CASSQSDRMNTEAFF. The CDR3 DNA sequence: TGTGCCAGCAGCCAATCTGACCGAATGAACACTGAAGCTTTCTTT.

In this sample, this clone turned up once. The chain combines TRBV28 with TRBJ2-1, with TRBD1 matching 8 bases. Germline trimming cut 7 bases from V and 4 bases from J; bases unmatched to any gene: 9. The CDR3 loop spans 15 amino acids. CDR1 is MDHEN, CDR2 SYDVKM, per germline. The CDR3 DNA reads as TGTGCCAGCACCCTCCCCGGACAGGGATACAATGAGCAGTTCTTC. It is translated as CASTLPGQGYNEQFF.

The CDR3, as DNA: TGTGCCAGTAGTATGACAGGACCACGAAACACCATATATTTT. Residues: CASSMTGPRNTIYF. The rearrangement links TRBV19 to TRBJ1-3; D is perhaps TRBD1 (6 bases). In germline, CDR1 is LNHDA, CDR2 SQIVND (reference sequence). CDR3 length: 14 amino acids. V was pared by 3 bases and J by 5 bases, with 11 bases between. The complete variable domain, with remaining parts taken from reference TRBV19 and TRBJ1-3, reads DGGITQSPKYLFRKEGQNVTLSCEQNLNHDAMYWYRQDPGQGLRLIYYSQIVNDFQKGDIAEGYSVSREKKESFPLTVTSAQKNPTAFYLCASSMTGPRNTIYFGEGSWLTVV.